What follows are 23 T cell receptor beta chains derived from one specimen sequenced in a study of T cell changes during pregnancy in multiple sclerosis (dated by TCRdb to the late 2010s). Receptors were amplified or captured by the immunoSEQ multiplex PCR assay. Sourced from immuneACCESS, this table was stored by TCRdb with only in-frame sequences that have V and J called. A share of the clones is absent; for the studies checked, an unresolved V gene accounts for under half, and the remainder has no known explanation. The sample has 58,000 or so clones on record, around nine tenths of them singletons. The biggest ten clones account for 0.5% of the sample. The material was CD4+ T cells from peripheral blood mononuclear cells, obtained in the third trimester of pregnancy. These receptors originate from a female donor with multiple sclerosis, enrolled in a pregnancy study.

The rearrangement uses TRBV6-5 and TRBJ2-5; D is ambiguous. Trimming cost V 4 bases and J 4 bases, with 13 bases left between them. The CDR3 consists of 14 residues. The germline CDR1 and CDR2 sequences are MNHEY and SVGAGI. The CDR3 DNA reads as TGTGCCAGCAGTTCAGGTTCCCCGAGAGAGACCCAGTACTTC. As protein: CASSSGSPRETQYF.

The chain combines TRBV5-5 with TRBJ2-7, with 7 bases lining up with TRBD1. The junction had 3 bases not matched to a gene; V was cut back by 3 bases and J by 3 bases. This CDR3 spans 13 amino acids. Germline CDR1 reads SGHKS; CDR2 reads YYEKEE (reference sequence). The CDR3 bases are TGTGCCAGCAGCTCGACAGGGATCTACGAGCAGTACTTC. Translation: CASSSTGIYEQYF.

V usage is TRBV10-3 and J usage is TRBJ1-4; TRBD1 agrees at 9 bases. This CDR3 region has 13 residues. Germline V gene data show CDR1 as ENHRY and CDR2 as SYGVKD. J lost 8 bases, V lost 4 bases, and 2 bases had no gene match. The CDR3 bases are TGTGCCATCAGTGGGACAGGGGAAGAAAAACTGTTTTTT. Residues: CAISGTGEEKLFF.

In DNA, the CDR3 is TGTGCCAGCAGTGTTGGGGCAGGGGAGCTGTTTTTT. Amino acid sequence: CASSVGAGELFF. J is TRBJ2-2 and V is TRBV2, with D tentatively TRBD1 (5 bases). Germline-derived CDR1 and CDR2 are SNHLY and FYNNEI. CDR3 size: 12 residues. V lost 4 bases and J 8 bases, leaving 8 bases between the germline ends.

The V and J genes are TRBV21-1 and TRBJ1-3; TRBD1 reflects the table's D call only, with no check against the DNA. TRBV21-1 constitutes a pseudogene. There are 15 residues in the CDR3. The CDR3, as DNA: TGTGCCAGCAGCTCCCGGGACAGGGGTCCGGACGCCATATATTTT. Its protein product is CASSSRDRGPDAIYF.

V and J are TRBV9 and TRBJ2-5, with TRBD2 as a possible D gene (7 bases). Germline V CDR1 and CDR2: SGDLS, YYNGEE. The CDR3 is made up of 15 amino acids. Trimming took off 0 bases at V and 5 bases at J, with 14 bases between the two ends. DNA of the CDR3: TGTGCCAGCAGCGTAGCGGGGGGCCTTGAGGAGACCCAGTACTTC. This translates into CASSVAGGLEETQYF.

This clone was picked up one time. The rearrangement uses TRBV19 and TRBJ1-5; D unclear. Deletions cut 7 bases from V and 3 bases from J, with 16 bases between. The CDR3 is 15 amino acids. Germline values: CDR1 LNHDA, CDR2 SQIVND (reference sequence). Here the CDR3 reads CASNPGSIYNQPQHF. CDR3 sequence (DNA): TGTGCCAGTAATCCGGGATCCATTTACAATCAGCCCCAGCATTTT. The complete variable domain, with remaining parts taken from reference TRBV19 and TRBJ1-5, reads DGGITQSPKYLFRKEGQNVTLSCEQNLNHDAMYWYRQDPGQGLRLIYYSQIVNDFQKGDIAEGYSVSREKKESFPLTVTSAQKNPTAFYLCASNPGSIYNQPQHFGDGTRLSIL.

The chain couples TRBV6-1 to TRBJ1-2; D gene uncertain. Looked up from germline, CDR1 is MNHNS and CDR2 is SASEGT. The CDR3 loop spans 13 amino acids. Trimming stripped 1 base from V and 8 bases from J, with 11 bases between. CDR3 DNA: TGTGCCAGCAGTGAAGGACACCGAAGGGGCTACACCTTC. This translates into CASSEGHRRGYTF.

V and J are TRBV6-1 and TRBJ1-1; TRBD1 aligns across 7 bases. The ends lost 2 bases at V and 6 bases at J; junction bases unmatched: 6. The germline V gene has CDR1 MNHNS and CDR2 SASEGT. CDR3 length: 14 residues. CDR3 residues: CASSETTGLAEAFF. The CDR3 bases are TGTGCCAGCAGTGAAACGACAGGGTTGGCTGAAGCTTTCTTT.

This clone was observed a single time. The chain carries TRBV7-2 and TRBJ2-7; 8 bases are a match to TRBD1. This CDR3 is 13 amino acids long. Trimming cost V 1 base and J 7 bases; bases outside gene matches: 3. Per the germline V gene, CDR1 is SGHTA and CDR2 is FQGNSA. CDR3 sequence: CASSLGTGWEQYF. The CDR3 DNA sequence: TGTGCCAGCAGCTTAGGGACAGGGTGGGAGCAGTACTTC.

This chain connects TRBV10-3 to TRBJ2-7; 7 bases map to TRBD1. Trimming at V came to 5 bases and at J to 3 bases, leaving 10 bases not matched to a gene. Germline V gene data show CDR1 as ENHRY and CDR2 as SYGVKD. This CDR3 is built from 15 residues. CDR3 region: CAISSTGTANYEQYF. The CDR3 bases are TGTGCCATCAGTTCGACCGGGACAGCCAACTACGAGCAGTACTTC.

The chain joins TRBV15 to TRBJ2-1, with TRBD2 matching 7 bases. The CDR3 is made up of 14 amino acids. The germline gives CDR1 LNHNV, CDR2 YYDKDF (reference sequence). The V segment lost 0 bases and the J segment 8 bases; nucleotides outside the gene matches: 4. The DNA of the CDR3 is TGTGCCACCAGCAGAGATCCCGGGGGGTATGAGCAGTTCTTC. Translating it yields CATSRDPGGYEQFF.

This chain's CDR3 is CASSRDRGTEAFF. The DNA for the CDR3 is TGTGCCAGCTCACGCGACAGGGGCACTGAAGCTTTCTTT. The J gene is TRBJ1-1, the V gene TRBV18; 8 positions agree with TRBD1. CDR3 length equals 13 residues. CDR1 is KGHSH and CDR2 is LQKENI in the germline V gene. V trimming: 4 bases; J trimming: 4 bases; junction bases outside the gene matches: 2.

CDR3 residues: CASSSGQFLSGNTIYF. CDR3 bases: TGCGCCAGCAGCTCGGGTCAGTTCCTGTCTGGAAACACCATATATTTT. V usage is TRBV5-1 and J usage is TRBJ1-3; D not resolved. CDR3 length equals 16 residues. Per the germline V gene, CDR1 is SGHRS and CDR2 is YFSETQ. V gave up 3 bases and J gave up 1 base, with 14 bases separating them.

The chain is built from TRBV25-1 and TRBJ2-5; a possible D gene is TRBD2 (6 bases). V lost 1 base to trimming and J lost 5 bases, with 14 bases between them. The length of the CDR3 is 15 residues. CDR1 is MGHDK and CDR2 is SYGVNS in the germline V gene. This CDR3 reads CASSELAGPGETQYF. CDR3 coding DNA: TGTGCCAGCAGTGAATTGGCGGGGCCGGGGGAGACCCAGTACTTC.

This chain links TRBV6-5 with TRBJ2-5; the match to TRBD2 covers 8 bases. In germline, CDR1 is MNHEY, CDR2 SVGAGI. The CDR3 totals 14 residues. The V segment lost 5 bases and the J segment 4 bases; nucleotides outside the gene matches: 6. This chain's CDR3 is CASSVTSVGETQYF. DNA of the CDR3: TGTGCCAGCAGTGTGACTAGCGTGGGAGAGACCCAGTACTTC.

This rearrangement joins TRBV10-3 to TRBJ2-2; a possible D gene is TRBD2 (5 bases). V dropped 6 bases and J dropped 4 bases, with 9 bases sitting between them. CDR3 length: 13 amino acids. Germline V gene sequence: CDR1 ENHRY, CDR2 SYGVKD. In DNA, the CDR3 is TGTGCCATCAGGGCCGGGGTCACCGGGGAGCTGTTTTTT. Translating it yields CAIRAGVTGELFF.

The rearrangement uses TRBV27 and TRBJ1-2; D call uncertain. From germline, CDR1 is MNHEY and CDR2 SMNVEV (reference sequence). Trimming removed 6 bases at V and 1 base at J, with 15 bases between. The CDR3 is made up of 15 amino acids. For the CDR3, the DNA is TGTGCCAGCAGCCCCCGAGCGGTAGATAACTATGGCTACACCTTC. It codes for CASSPRAVDNYGYTF.

This rearrangement joins TRBV7-9 to TRBJ2-1; no definite D call. This CDR3 has 11 amino acids. With 5 bases removed from V and 9 bases from J, the gap between germline ends came to 8 bases. Germline V gives CDR1 SEHNR, CDR2 FQNEAQ (reference sequence). For the CDR3, the DNA is TGTGCCAGCAGCCTTAGTCGTGAGCAGTTCTTC. It codes for CASSLSREQFF.

The chain uses TRBV10-3 and TRBJ2-7; TRBD1 agrees at 8 bases. CDR3 size: 14 residues. The germline CDR1 and CDR2 sequences are ENHRY and SYGVKD. Trimming removed 3 bases from V and 7 bases from J; junction bases left unmatched: 8. CDR3 protein: CAISEWTGLGEQYF. CDR3 nucleotides: TGTGCCATCAGTGAATGGACAGGGTTAGGTGAGCAGTACTTC.

The rearrangement joins TRBV28 to TRBJ1-1; maybe TRBD1 (6 bases). The CDR3 contains 11 residues. The V and J ends lost 6 bases and 11 bases respectively, with 13 bases between them. Germline CDR1 MDHEN, CDR2 SYDVKM. The CDR3 region is CASRSQGWAFF. DNA for the CDR3: TGTGCCAGCAGATCACAGGGATGGGCTTTCTTT.

This chain uses TRBV6-5 with TRBJ2-2; D may be TRBD1 (5 bases). Germline V gene data show CDR1 as MNHEY and CDR2 as SVGAGI. The CDR3 loop spans 14 amino acids. The V end was cut by 6 bases, the J end by 3 bases, with 11 bases between. CDR3 residues: CASRKDRYTGELFF. CDR3 DNA: TGTGCCAGCAGAAAAGACAGATACACCGGGGAGCTGTTTTTT.

V gene TRBV19 combines with J gene TRBJ1-6; D call uncertain. This CDR3 has 12 amino acids. The V and J ends lost 3 bases and 8 bases respectively, with 5 bases between them. CDR1 LNHDA and CDR2 SQIVND come from the germline V gene (reference sequence). The CDR3 reads CASSMRDSPLHF. The CDR3 DNA is TGTGCCAGTAGTATGAGGGATTCACCCCTCCACTTT.